This passage covers 19 T cell receptor beta chains from one sample sequenced in a study of sequential checkpoint blockade in melanoma. Treatment of the sample: randomized to nivolumab then ipilimumab (arm A) or the reverse (arm B). Sequencing was performed with immunoSEQ multiplex PCR; in TCRdb, only in-frame clones are kept and a portion is missing. The table records 4,500 to 6,000 clones, about 78% of them present only once. The specimen was CD8+ T cells sorted from blood (inferred from file names), collected from a patient given nivolumab and ipilimumab in sequence. These receptors all stem from a human donor with melanoma.

The gene calls are TRBV4-2 and TRBJ2-1, with D perhaps matching TRBD1 (6 bases). The CDR3 totals 17 residues. Germline V gives CDR1 LGHNA, CDR2 YNFKEQ. Trimming cost V 0 bases and J 3 bases, with 15 bases left between them. The CDR3: CASSQDSGTLIYNEQFF. The CDR3 nucleotides are TGTGCCAGCAGCCAAGATTCCGGGACATTGATCTACAATGAGCAGTTCTTC.

This chain connects TRBV29-1 to TRBJ1-2, with D hard to call. This CDR3 is built from 13 residues. Trimming pared 4 bases from V and 4 bases from J, leaving 13 bases between. Germline CDR1 is SQVTM and CDR2 is ANQGSEA. The CDR3 DNA reads as TGCAGCGTTGGAGGGTTAACCTCCTATGGCTACACCTTC. Translated, it gives CSVGGLTSYGYTF.

J is TRBJ1-2 and V is TRBV4-3; D gene ambiguous. This CDR3 comprises 17 residues. The V end lost 0 bases, the J end lost 8 bases, and 22 bases lay between the germline ends. Germline assignment: CDR1 LGHNA and CDR2 YSLEER. Written as DNA, the CDR3 is TGCGCCAGCAGCCAAGATCCCCCGTGGGTCCTCCAGAGGGGCTACACCTTC. Translated, it gives CASSQDPPWVLQRGYTF.

The chain carries TRBV28 and TRBJ2-6; possible D gene TRBD1, 6 bases. Trimming took off 3 bases at V and 0 bases at J, with 15 bases between the two ends. The germline CDR1 and CDR2 sequences are MDHEN and SYDVKM. The CDR3 has 18 residues. CDR3 sequence reads: CASSFFGGQLSGANVLTF. CDR3 nucleotide sequence: TGTGCCAGCAGTTTCTTCGGAGGACAGCTCTCTGGGGCCAACGTCCTGACTTTC.

The chain combines TRBV5-1 with TRBJ2-3; a possible D gene is TRBD1 (5 bases). Germline values: CDR1 SGHRS, CDR2 YFSETQ. The CDR3 has 16 amino acids. V was trimmed by 0 bases and J by 0 bases, leaving 11 bases between them. The CDR3: CASSLGQSTSTDTQYF. The CDR3 DNA reads TGCGCCAGCAGCTTGGGACAGTCGACTAGCACAGATACGCAGTATTTT.

Only one count was recorded for this clone. The V gene is TRBV6-5, the J gene TRBJ2-7; weak D call: TRBD2 (6 bases). Germline CDR1 reads MNHEY; CDR2 reads SVGAGI. The CDR3 consists of 13 residues. V lost 0 bases, J lost 6 bases, and 9 bases lay in between. This chain's CDR3 is CASSYSGGLEQYF. The CDR3 DNA is TGTGCCAGCAGTTACTCTGGAGGGCTCGAGCAGTACTTC.

This sequence joins TRBV6-1 and TRBJ2-7; perhaps TRBD2 as D (6 bases). CDR1 MNHNS and CDR2 SASEGT come from the germline V gene. The CDR3 loop spans 13 amino acids. Trimming pared 1 base from V and 2 bases from J, leaving 6 bases between. The DNA for the CDR3 is TGTGCCAGCAGTGAAGGGGGGGCCTACGAGCAGTACTTC. Protein sequence: CASSEGGAYEQYF.

V usage is TRBV5-1 and J usage is TRBJ2-2; D possibly corresponds to TRBD2 (6 bases). V gave up 4 bases and J gave up 5 bases, with 18 bases separating them. The germline V gene has CDR1 SGHRS and CDR2 YFSETQ. The CDR3 extends over 16 amino acids. The CDR3 region has the DNA TGCGCCAGCAGCCTGAAAAGTCCGGGAGATACCGGGGAGCTGTTTTTT. Amino acid sequence: CASSLKSPGDTGELFF.

The chain employs TRBV27 and TRBJ1-1; 7 bases line up with TRBD1. The CDR3 contains 16 residues. The ends lost 5 bases at V and 2 bases at J; junction bases unmatched: 11. Germline lookup yields CDR1 MNHEY and CDR2 SMNVEV (reference sequence). CDR3 sequence (DNA): TGTGCCAGCAGTCCGACCCTGGGACAGAGTAACACTGAAGCTTTCTTT. Protein product: CASSPTLGQSNTEAFF.

This clone was observed once. This chain joins TRBV28 and TRBJ1-4; weak D call: TRBD1 (5 bases). The CDR3 is 16 amino acids. Trimming stripped 2 bases from V and 6 bases from J, with 16 bases between. The V gene's germline CDR1 is MDHEN and CDR2 SYDVKM. The CDR3 loop is CASSLSRGRVDEKLFF. The CDR3 DNA reads TGTGCCAGCAGTTTAAGTAGAGGCAGGGTAGATGAAAAACTGTTTTTT.

The rearrangement uses TRBV30 and TRBJ2-7; the match to TRBD1 covers 9 bases. The junction had 14 bases not matched to a gene; V was cut back by 3 bases and J by 2 bases. Germline CDR1 reads GTSNPN; CDR2 reads SVGIG (reference sequence). The CDR3 runs 17 residues. Here the CDR3 DNA reads TGTGCCTGGAGGGCCAGGCCGGACAGGGGCAATACCTACGAGCAGTACTTC. Translation: CAWRARPDRGNTYEQYF. Full variable domain (outside the CDR3, taken from reference TRBV30 and TRBJ2-7): SQTIHQWPATLVQPVGSPLSLECTVEGTSNPNLYWYRQAAGRGLQLLFYSVGIGQISSEVPQNLSASRPQDRQFILSSKKLLLSDSGFYLCAWRARPDRGNTYEQYFGPGTRLTVT.

The V call is TRBV6-1, the J call TRBJ2-5; the D is unclear. The DNA matches TRBJ2-7 better at its end, which makes the J call doubtful. CDR1 and CDR2 (germline): MNHNS, SASEGT. CDR3 length equals 12 residues. CDR3 sequence: CASSDSSYEQYF. The DNA of the CDR3 is TGTGCCAGCAGTGATTCGTCCTACGAGCAGTACTTC.

The chain employs TRBV14 and TRBJ1-2; TRBD1 matches 8 bases. The CDR3 length is 14 residues. The V gene end was trimmed by 4 bases and the J gene end by 0 bases; junction bases not matched to a gene: 1. CDR1 and CDR2 (germline): SGHDN, FVKESK. The CDR3 nucleotides read TGTGCCAGCAGCCGGGACAGGACTAACTATGGCTACACCTTC. Its protein is CASSRDRTNYGYTF.

The chain employs TRBV27 and TRBJ2-6, with TRBD1 matching over 7 bases. Trimming cost V 2 bases and J 3 bases; bases outside gene matches: 1. This CDR3 spans 15 amino acids. Germline CDR1 MNHEY, CDR2 SMNVEV (reference sequence). In DNA form, the CDR3 reads TGTGCCAGCAGTTTAACAGGGGTTGGGGCCAACGTCCTGACTTTC. Residues: CASSLTGVGANVLTF. The full variable domain, its missing parts supplied by reference TRBV27 and TRBJ2-6, is EAQVTQNPRYLITVTGKKLTVTCSQNMNHEYMSWYRQDPGLGLRQIYYSMNVEVTDKGDVPEGYKVSRKEKRNFPLILESPSPNQTSLYFCASSLTGVGANVLTFGAGSRLTVL.

This clone was picked up a small number of times. The likely explanation is a read error, given a far larger clone one base away. J is TRBJ1-1 and V is TRBV4-3; D gene ambiguous. This CDR3 comprises 13 residues. Germline V gene data show CDR1 as LGHNA and CDR2 as YSLEER. CDR3 in DNA: TGCGCCAGCAGCCCCGCTAGGAACACTGCAGCTTTCTTT. Translating gives CASSPARNTAAFF.

V usage is TRBV20-1 and J usage is TRBJ2-7, with TRBD1 as a possible D gene (5 bases). CDR3 size: 10 residues. The V gene's germline CDR1 is DFQATT and CDR2 SNEGSKA (reference sequence). Trimming pared 5 bases from V and 6 bases from J, leaving 8 bases between. This CDR3 is CSAARGEQYF. Written as DNA, the CDR3 is TGCAGTGCTGCTAGGGGCGAGCAGTACTTC.

The chain employs TRBV19 and TRBJ2-3; D is possibly TRBD2 (5 bases). This CDR3 comprises 16 residues. Germline V CDR1 and CDR2: LNHDA, SQIVND (reference sequence). Trimming left V 9 bases short and J 2 bases short, with 21 bases between. The CDR3 region is CASSGWFGIFTDTQYF. The DNA for the CDR3 is TGTGCCAGCAGCGGATGGTTTGGAATCTTCACAGATACGCAGTATTTT.

This clone occurred a few times. V is TRBV7-9 and J is TRBJ1-2; 7 nucleotides line up with TRBD1. CDR1 SEHNR and CDR2 FQNEAQ come from the germline V gene (reference sequence). The CDR3 is 14 residues long. Unmatched junction bases numbered 4, after V lost 6 bases and J lost 0 bases. In DNA form, the CDR3 reads TGTGCCAGCAGTCAAGGGACAGCTAACTATGGCTACACCTTC. Protein sequence: CASSQGTANYGYTF. Full variable domain (rest looked up from reference TRBV7-9 and TRBJ1-2): DTGVSQNPRHKITKRGQNVTFRCDPISEHNRLYWYRQTLGQGPEFLTYFQNEAQLEKSRLLSDRFSAERPKGSFSTLEIQRTEQGDSAMYLCASSQGTANYGYTFGSGTRLTVV.

The chain has TRBV4-2 and TRBJ2-7; D might be TRBD2 (6 bases). Trimming removed 1 base from V and 2 bases from J, with 15 bases in between. From germline, CDR1 is LGHNA and CDR2 YNFKEQ. The CDR3 has 16 amino acids. CDR3 nucleotide sequence: TGTGCCAGCAGCCAAGTAGGCACTAGCAGCACCTACGAGCAGTACTTC. It specifies CASSQVGTSSTYEQYF.